Following are 22 T cell receptor beta chains from one sample sequenced in a study of CD8 T cells in ankylosing spondylitis. Their cognate antigens are unknown. Study-level results: Blood of patients with ankylosing spondylitis appeared to be characterized by a TCR beta motif of eight highly homologous variants.

Using its own MiXCR run on the 5' RACE reads, TCRdb lists one record per CDR3 protein. The table includes about 510,000 distinct CDR3 sequences, less than 6% detected once. The sequencing sample was made of blood, either unsorted or a sorted T cell fraction (not recorded which). The receptors were sampled from a male donor with ankylosing spondylitis.

This clonotype was seen at least ten times. The rearrangement links TRBV5-8 to TRBJ2-5; D is possibly TRBD1 or TRBD2 (5 bases each). The CDR3 totals 14 residues. Germline CDR1 is SGHTS and CDR2 is YDEGEE. V lost 0 bases and J lost 4, with 10 bases in between. CDR3 amino acids: CASSLGQGRETQYF. CDR3 DNA: TGTGCCAGCAGCTTGGGGCAGGGACGAGAGACCCAGTACTTC.

This clonotype came up many times. The V call is TRBV15, the J call TRBJ2-2, with a weak D call TRBD1 (6 bases). The V and J ends lost 7 bases and 6 bases respectively, with 9 bases between them. The CDR3 has 12 amino acids. Germline V CDR1 and CDR2: LNHNV, YYDKDF (reference sequence). The CDR3, as DNA: TGTGCCACCAAAAAGGGGGCCGGGGAGCTGTTTTTT. This encodes CATKKGAGELFF.

The table lists this clonotype with a few counts. The rearrangement links TRBV5-6 to TRBJ2-5; 10 bases agree with TRBD2. CDR1 is SGHDT and CDR2 is YYEEEE in the germline V gene. V lost 3 bases to trimming and J lost 5 bases; unmatched junction nucleotides: 4. The CDR3 extends over 14 amino acids. CDR3 loop: CASSWLAGVETQYF. The DNA for the CDR3 is TGTGCCAGCAGCTGGCTAGCGGGGGTTGAGACCCAGTACTTC. Based on the CDR3 plus reference TRBV5-6 and TRBJ2-5, the full variable domain is DAGVTQSPTHLIKTRGQQVTLRCSPKSGHDTVSWYQQALGQGPQFIFQYYEEEERQRGNFPDRFSGHQFPNYSSELNVNALLLGDSALYLCASSWLAGVETQYFGPGTRLLVL.

This clonotype was counted ten times or more. The chain couples TRBV28 to TRBJ2-5; TRBD2 matches 7 bases. The length of the CDR3 is 13 residues. V lost 8 bases to trimming and J lost 6 bases; unmatched junction nucleotides: 9. Germline-derived CDR1 and CDR2 are MDHEN and SYDVKM. The CDR3 sequence: CASDRRGGKTQYF. CDR3 bases: TGTGCCAGCGACCGTCGCGGGGGAAAGACCCAGTACTTC. Full variable domain (rest looked up from reference TRBV28 and TRBJ2-5): DVKVTQSSRYLVKRTGEKVFLECVQDMDHENMFWYRQDPGLGLRLIYFSYDVKMKEKGDIPEGYSVSREKKERFSLILESASTNQTSMYLCASDRRGGKTQYFGPGTRLLVL.

This clonotype was counted at least ten times. This sequence joins TRBV2 and TRBJ1-5; D remains ambiguous. This CDR3 comprises 13 residues. The germline V gene encodes CDR1 SNHLY and CDR2 FYNNEI. Trimming left V 4 bases short and J 4 bases short, with 8 bases between. This CDR3 reads CASSGDGNQPQHF. CDR3 nucleotides: TGTGCCAGCAGTGGTGACGGAAATCAGCCCCAGCATTTT.

This clonotype was recorded many times. V gene TRBV6-1 combines with J gene TRBJ2-3, with 7 bases aligning to TRBD2. The CDR3 runs 14 residues. In germline, CDR1 is MNHNS, CDR2 SASEGT. The junction had 5 bases not matched to a gene; V was cut back by 5 bases and J by 3 bases. DNA of the CDR3: TGTGCCAGCAGTAGCGGGGAAGGTACAGATACGCAGTATTTT. It yields the protein CASSSGEGTDTQYF.

The chain uses TRBV6-2 or TRBV6-3 and TRBJ2-7; D not resolved. This CDR3 has 13 residues. Trimming cost V 6 bases and J 4 bases, with 13 bases left between them. Germline assignment: CDR1 MNHEY and CDR2 SVGEGT. CDR3 coding DNA: TGTGCCAGCAGCCCGGGTTGGCGGTACGAGCAGTACTTC. Its translation is CASSPGWRYEQYF.

This clonotype was recorded a few times. The rearrangement uses TRBV18 and TRBJ1-2; D remains ambiguous. The germline V and J ends were trimmed by 2 bases and 6 bases, with 4 bases remaining between them. The germline gives CDR1 KGHSH, CDR2 LQKENI. CDR3 length: 11 residues. CDR3 sequence: CASSPDNGYTF. Written as DNA, the CDR3 is TGTGCCAGCTCACCAGACAATGGCTACACCTTC.

This clonotype was observed many times. The chain carries TRBV12-3 or TRBV12-4 and TRBJ1-4; TRBD1 aligns across 11 bases. The CDR3 totals 16 residues. Trimming cost V 6 bases and J 4 bases; bases outside gene matches: 7. The CDR3 coding sequence is TGTGCCAGCAGCCGCGGGACAGGGGGAAATAATGAAAAACTGTTTTTT. Translation: CASSRGTGGNNEKLFF.

This clonotype was recorded many times. V is TRBV6-5 and J is TRBJ1-2; D gene unclear. Trimming shortened V by 7 bases and J by 6 bases, and 18 bases separated the two germline ends. Germline V CDR1 and CDR2: MNHEY, SVGAGI. This CDR3 is built from 14 residues. The CDR3 loop is CASMFGRPTDGYTF. The CDR3 DNA sequence: TGTGCCAGCATGTTCGGCCGTCCGACGGATGGCTACACCTTC.

Ten or more counts support this clonotype. This chain links TRBV5-1 with TRBJ1-4; 8 bases are a match to TRBD1. J lost 7 bases, V lost 4 bases, and 6 bases had no gene match. This CDR3 region has 14 residues. Germline V gene data show CDR1 as SGHRS and CDR2 as YFSETQ. In DNA, the CDR3 is TGCGCCAGCAGCCGGACAGGGTGGCGTGAAAAACTGTTTTTT. Its protein is CASSRTGWREKLFF.

At least ten counts were recorded for this clonotype. The chain has TRBV28 and TRBJ2-7; the D gene is possibly TRBD2 (6 bases). V was cut by 4 bases and J by 9 bases, with 16 bases left in between. Germline V gives CDR1 MDHEN, CDR2 SYDVKM. The length of the CDR3 is 13 residues. The CDR3 sequence: CASSSPDIGRQYF. The CDR3, as DNA: TGTGCCAGCAGTTCCCCCGACATCGGGAGGCAGTACTTC.

This clonotype was seen ten or more times. This rearrangement joins TRBV11-2 to TRBJ1-1; D uncertain. Trimming cost V 5 bases and J 4 bases, with 11 bases left between them. In germline, CDR1 is SGHAT, CDR2 FQNNGV. This CDR3 contains 13 residues. The CDR3 loop is CASSLTDGTEAFF. The DNA of the CDR3 is TGTGCCAGCAGCCTCACGGATGGCACTGAAGCTTTCTTT.

This clonotype came up many times. An end of the junction does not agree with germline; a read error may underlie this. The CDR3, as DNA: TGCGCCAGCAGGTTGGACGACCCGGTGGCGGGAGACTACGAGCAGTACTTC. Its protein product is CASRLDDPVAGDYEQYF. The chain couples TRBV5-1 to TRBJ2-7; the match to TRBD2 covers 7 bases. CDR3 size: 17 residues. The germline V gene has CDR1 SGHRS and CDR2 YFSETQ.

The V gene is TRBV20-1, the J gene TRBJ2-5; 7 bases align to TRBD1. Trimming cost V 6 bases and J 6 bases; bases outside gene matches: 19. The CDR3 sequence is 16 residues long. From germline, CDR1 is DFQATT and CDR2 SNEGSKA (reference sequence). For the CDR3, the DNA is TGCAGTGCCTGGGGCCTGCGACAGGGCAGAACGAAGACCCAGTACTTC. Translation gives CSAWGLRQGRTKTQYF.

Many counts were recorded for this clonotype. This rearrangement joins TRBV7-2 to TRBJ1-2; D gene uncertain. The CDR3 runs 17 residues. V lost 4 bases, J lost 0 bases, and 18 bases lay in between. Germline V gives CDR1 SGHTA, CDR2 FQGNSA. CDR3 DNA sequence: TGTGCCAGCAGCTCCCCTTTATACCAAGCCACTAACTATGGCTACACCTTC. Protein: CASSSPLYQATNYGYTF.

This clonotype was seen ten or more times. The chain recombines TRBV7-2 with TRBJ2-3, with 9 bases lining up with TRBD2. CDR3 size: 16 residues. Germline V gene sequence: CDR1 SGHTA, CDR2 FQGNSA. The J segment lost 4 bases and the V segment lost 5 bases, leaving 10 bases of the junction unmatched. The CDR3 loop is CASSPLGAGGADTQYF. CDR3 nucleotide sequence: TGTGCCAGCAGCCCCTTGGGAGCGGGGGGCGCAGATACGCAGTATTTT.

The rearrangement links TRBV10-3 to TRBJ2-7; 10 bases match TRBD1. Germline CDR1 ENHRY, CDR2 SYGVKD. The CDR3 totals 15 residues. V dropped 5 bases and J dropped 3; count of bases not matched to a gene: 7. DNA of the CDR3: TGTGCCATCAGTTCCATAGGGACAGGGGACTACGAGCAGTACTTC. Amino acid sequence: CAISSIGTGDYEQYF.

This clonotype was recorded at least ten times. The chain links TRBV4-3 to TRBJ2-3; D may be TRBD2 (5 bases). This CDR3 spans 15 amino acids. CDR1 and CDR2 from the germline V gene are LGHNA and YSLEER. V was clipped by 6 bases and J by 0 bases, with 13 bases between them. CDR3: CASSLSQRSTDTQYF. CDR3 nucleotides: TGCGCCAGCAGTCTATCCCAGCGGAGCACAGATACGCAGTATTTT.

This clonotype was detected many times. The genes are TRBV18 and TRBJ1-1, with 7 bases identical to TRBD1. Germline V gene lookup returns CDR1 KGHSH and CDR2 LQKENI. There are 14 residues in the CDR3. J gave up 2 bases and V 11 bases, and 11 bases lay outside the gene matches. CDR3 residues: CASRDSPLNTEAFF. The CDR3 DNA reads TGTGCCTCCCGGGACAGTCCCTTAAACACTGAAGCTTTCTTT.

This clonotype was recorded many times. V gene TRBV28 combines with J gene TRBJ1-2; 8 bases map to TRBD1. CDR1 is MDHEN, CDR2 SYDVKM, per germline. CDR3 length: 11 amino acids. V was clipped by 11 bases and J by 5 bases; unmatched bases: 4. CDR3 coding DNA: TGTGCCGGACAGGGACGATATGGCTACACCTTC. The encoded protein is CAGQGRYGYTF.

Only a few counts were recorded for this clonotype. This chain joins TRBV9 and TRBJ1-6; TRBD1 might be the D (5 bases). V was pared by 4 bases and J by 9 bases, with 20 bases between. This CDR3 is 16 amino acids long. Germline CDR1 is SGDLS and CDR2 is YYNGEE. CDR3 residues: CASSTLGRGLGSPLHF. The DNA of the CDR3 is TGTGCCAGCAGCACCCTCGGGAGGGGACTAGGTTCACCCCTCCACTTT. Combining the CDR3 with reference TRBV9 and TRBJ1-6 gives the whole variable domain DSGVTQTPKHLITATGQRVTLRCSPRSGDLSVYWYQQSLDQGLQFLIQYYNGEERAKGNILERFSAQQFPDLHSELNLSSLELGDSALYFCASSTLGRGLGSPLHFGNGTRLTVT.